The subject of this entry is one T cell receptor (beta chain). What it binds is unknown. No DNA is given; TCRdb re-called the 5' RACE reads and lists each CDR3 protein once. This repertoire includes about 180,000 distinct CDR3 sequences. The source of the sample is a study of T cells expressing NK-cell markers. The overall study: Sorted CD3+CD56+NKG2C+, CD3+CD56+NKG2C- and CD3+CD56-NKG2C+ T cells provided the TCR beta repertoires. HCMV serostatus: seven of eight sequenced donors positive, one negative.

Whole-study findings and limits: Whether expanded NKG2C+ T cell clones were HCMV specific stayed uncertain. Several donors likewise had their CD3+CD56-NKG2C+ fraction led by these clonotypes.

This receptor was identified in a woman between 18 and 70 years old in good health. Sequenced sample: blood T cells: a sorted CD56 or NKG2C T cell subset, CD4+ or CD8+ T cells, or bulk PBMC T cells (not recorded which).

This chain's CDR3 is CASSLGGTGELFF. V is TRBV7-2 and J is TRBJ2-2. The germline V gene encodes CDR1 SGHTA and CDR2 FQGNSA. The CDR3 is made up of 13 amino acids.